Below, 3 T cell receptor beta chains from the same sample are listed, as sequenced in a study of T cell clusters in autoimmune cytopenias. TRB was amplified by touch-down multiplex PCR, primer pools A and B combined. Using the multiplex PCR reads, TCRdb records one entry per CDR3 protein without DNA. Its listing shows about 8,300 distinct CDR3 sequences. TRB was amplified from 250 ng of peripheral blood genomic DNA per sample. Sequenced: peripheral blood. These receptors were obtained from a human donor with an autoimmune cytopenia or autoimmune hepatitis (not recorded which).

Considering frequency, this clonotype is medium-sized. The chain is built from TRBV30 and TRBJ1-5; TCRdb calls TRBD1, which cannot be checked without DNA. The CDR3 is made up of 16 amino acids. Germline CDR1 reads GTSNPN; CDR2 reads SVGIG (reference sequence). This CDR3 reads CAWSARSPGQGAHQHF.

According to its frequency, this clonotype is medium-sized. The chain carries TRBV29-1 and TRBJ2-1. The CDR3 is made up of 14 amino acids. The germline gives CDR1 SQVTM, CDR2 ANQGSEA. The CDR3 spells CSVELWNHYNEQFF.

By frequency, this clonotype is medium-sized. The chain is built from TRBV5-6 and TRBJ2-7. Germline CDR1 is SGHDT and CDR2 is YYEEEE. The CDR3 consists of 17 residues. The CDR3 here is CASRSTTLGWGLGEQYF.